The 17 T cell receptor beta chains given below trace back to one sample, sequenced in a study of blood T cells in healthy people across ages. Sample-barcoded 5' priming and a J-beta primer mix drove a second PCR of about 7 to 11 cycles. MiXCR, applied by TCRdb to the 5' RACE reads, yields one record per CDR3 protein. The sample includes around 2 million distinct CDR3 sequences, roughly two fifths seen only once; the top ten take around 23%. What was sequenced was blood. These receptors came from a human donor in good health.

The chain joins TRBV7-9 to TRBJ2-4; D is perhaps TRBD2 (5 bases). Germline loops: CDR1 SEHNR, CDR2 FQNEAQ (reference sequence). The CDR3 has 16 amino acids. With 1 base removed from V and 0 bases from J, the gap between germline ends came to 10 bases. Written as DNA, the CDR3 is TGTGCCAGCAGCTTAGGCGGGCCAATAGCCAAAAACATTCAGTACTTC. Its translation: CASSLGGPIAKNIQYF.

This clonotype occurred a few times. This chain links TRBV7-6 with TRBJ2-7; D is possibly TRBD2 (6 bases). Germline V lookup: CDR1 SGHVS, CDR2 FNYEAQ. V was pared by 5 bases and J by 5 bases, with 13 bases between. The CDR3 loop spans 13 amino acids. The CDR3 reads CASSPRLVDEQYF. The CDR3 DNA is TGTGCCAGCAGCCCCCGACTAGTCGACGAGCAGTACTTC.

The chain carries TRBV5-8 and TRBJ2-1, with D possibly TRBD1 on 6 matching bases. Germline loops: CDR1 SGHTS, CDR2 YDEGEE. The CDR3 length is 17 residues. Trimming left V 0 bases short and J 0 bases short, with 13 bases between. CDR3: CASSLEDSLSSYNEQFF. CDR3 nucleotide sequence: TGTGCCAGCAGCTTGGAGGACAGTTTGAGCTCCTACAATGAGCAGTTCTTC.

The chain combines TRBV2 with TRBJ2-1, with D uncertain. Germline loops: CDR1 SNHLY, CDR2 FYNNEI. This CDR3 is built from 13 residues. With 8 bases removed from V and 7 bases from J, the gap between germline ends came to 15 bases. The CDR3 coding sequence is TGTGCCAGCCTTATACTCTACGGGAATGAGCAGTTCTTC. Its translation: CASLILYGNEQFF.

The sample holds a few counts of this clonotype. CDR3 sequence (DNA): TGCGCCAGCAGCTTGGACGGGACAGGGTTGATCTACGAGCAGTACTTC. This translates into CASSLDGTGLIYEQYF. The J gene is TRBJ2-7, the V gene TRBV5-1, with 9 nucleotides matching TRBD1. Germline assignment: CDR1 SGHRS and CDR2 YFSETQ. There are 16 residues in the CDR3. The V and J ends lost 0 bases and 3 bases, in that order; junction bases with no gene match: 7.

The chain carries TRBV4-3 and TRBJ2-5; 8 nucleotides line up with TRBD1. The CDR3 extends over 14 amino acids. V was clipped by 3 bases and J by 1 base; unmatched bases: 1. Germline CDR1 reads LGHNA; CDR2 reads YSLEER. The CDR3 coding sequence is TGCGCCAGCAGCCACAGGGGGCTCCAAGAGACCCAGTACTTC. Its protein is CASSHRGLQETQYF.

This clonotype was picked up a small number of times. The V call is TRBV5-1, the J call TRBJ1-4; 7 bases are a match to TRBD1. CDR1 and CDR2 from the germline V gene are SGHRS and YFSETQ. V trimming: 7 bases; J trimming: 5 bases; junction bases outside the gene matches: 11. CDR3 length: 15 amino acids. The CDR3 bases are TGCGCCAGCGGAGGACCGGGACAGAGAAATGAAAAACTGTTTTTT. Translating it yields CASGGPGQRNEKLFF.

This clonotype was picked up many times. Here the CDR3 reads CSVSTELYEQYF. CDR3 coding DNA: TGCAGCGTCTCAACGGAGCTTTACGAGCAGTACTTC. The chain is built from TRBV29-1 and TRBJ2-7; D unclear. The CDR3 totals 12 residues. V lost 6 bases and J 4 bases, leaving 13 bases between the germline ends. The germline gives CDR1 SQVTM, CDR2 ANQGSEA.

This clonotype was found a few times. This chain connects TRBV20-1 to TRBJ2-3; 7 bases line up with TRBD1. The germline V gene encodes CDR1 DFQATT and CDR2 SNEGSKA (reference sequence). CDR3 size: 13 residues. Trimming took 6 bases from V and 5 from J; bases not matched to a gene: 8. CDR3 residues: CSAGGQAGDTQYF. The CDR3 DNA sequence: TGCAGTGCGGGTGGACAGGCTGGAGATACGCAGTATTTT.

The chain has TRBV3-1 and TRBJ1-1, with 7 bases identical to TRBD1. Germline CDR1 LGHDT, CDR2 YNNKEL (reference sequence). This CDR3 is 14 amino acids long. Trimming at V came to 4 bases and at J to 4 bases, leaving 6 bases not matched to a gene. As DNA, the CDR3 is TGTGCCAGCAGCCGACAAGACAGGGCCACTGAAGCTTTCTTT. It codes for CASSRQDRATEAFF.

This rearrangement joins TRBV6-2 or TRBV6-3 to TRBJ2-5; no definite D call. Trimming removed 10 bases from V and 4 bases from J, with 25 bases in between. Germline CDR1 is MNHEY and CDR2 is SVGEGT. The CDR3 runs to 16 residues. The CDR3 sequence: CAIGSREASRVETQYF. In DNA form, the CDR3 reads TGTGCCATAGGATCTAGAGAGGCCTCGCGAGTAGAGACCCAGTACTTC.

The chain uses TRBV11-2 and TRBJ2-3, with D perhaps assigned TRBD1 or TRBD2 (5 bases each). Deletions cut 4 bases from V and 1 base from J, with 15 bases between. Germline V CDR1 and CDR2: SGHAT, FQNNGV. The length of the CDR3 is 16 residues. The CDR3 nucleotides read TGTGCCAGCAGCTCACCGCTTTGGGACGGCACAGATACGCAGTATTTT. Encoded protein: CASSSPLWDGTDTQYF.

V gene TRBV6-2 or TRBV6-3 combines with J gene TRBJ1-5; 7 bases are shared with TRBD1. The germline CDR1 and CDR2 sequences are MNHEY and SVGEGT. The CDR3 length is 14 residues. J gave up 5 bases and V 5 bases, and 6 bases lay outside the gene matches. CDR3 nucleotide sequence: TGTGCCAGCAGTGACAGGGCCCTGGATCAGCCCCAGCATTTT. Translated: CASSDRALDQPQHF.

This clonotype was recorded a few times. CDR3 residues: CASSQDPARAVGNEQFF. CDR3 in DNA: TGCGCCAGCAGCCAAGATCCGGCCAGGGCAGTGGGCAATGAGCAGTTCTTC. This rearrangement joins TRBV4-3 to TRBJ2-1; D might be TRBD1 (5 bases). The V end lost 0 bases, the J end lost 6 bases, and 18 bases lay between the germline ends. CDR1 is LGHNA, CDR2 YSLEER, per germline. The CDR3 runs 17 residues.

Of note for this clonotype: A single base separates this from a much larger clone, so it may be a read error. DNA of the CDR3: TGTGCCATCAGCGACCCAGGCATAGCGGGGTGCCACGAGCAGTACTTC. This translates into CAISDPGIAGCHEQYF. V usage is TRBV10-3 and J usage is TRBJ2-7; 8 bases fit TRBD2. V was pared by 6 bases and J by 5 bases, with 15 bases of the junction left unmatched. The V gene's germline CDR1 is ENHRY and CDR2 SYGVKD. This CDR3 spans 16 amino acids.

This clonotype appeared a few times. Written as DNA, the CDR3 is TGCAGTGCTAGGCTTGCGGCTAACTATGGCTACACCTTC. Encoded protein: CSARLAANYGYTF. The V gene is TRBV20-1, the J gene TRBJ1-2, with D hard to call. This CDR3 is built from 13 residues. Trimming pared 3 bases from V and 0 bases from J, leaving 8 bases between. The germline CDR1 and CDR2 sequences are DFQATT and SNEGSKA (reference sequence).

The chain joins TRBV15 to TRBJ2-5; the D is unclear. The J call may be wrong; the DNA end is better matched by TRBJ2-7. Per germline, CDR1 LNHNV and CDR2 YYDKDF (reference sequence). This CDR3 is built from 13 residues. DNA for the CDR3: TGTGCCACCAGCAGAGATTTCGCATACGAGCAGTACTTC. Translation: CATSRDFAYEQYF.